This T cell receptor beta chain originates from a study of early T cells in non-severe SARS-CoV-2 infection. Details on this clonotype: What it recognizes is unknown. Mismatch with germline at one junction end may stem from a read error.

Each cDNA molecule carried a unique molecular identifier. TCRdb itself ran the 5' RACE reads through MiXCR, one entry per CDR3 protein. Among 65,000 to 80,000 distinct CDR3 sequences listed, 11% were seen once. The study, taken as a whole, reports: Anti-spike CD8 responses were favored in VDJdb matching, and private and CD4 specificities were missed.

The clonotype originates from an adult who was a healthcare worker with PCR-confirmed SARS-CoV-2 infection or an uninfected control (not recorded which). What was sequenced was whole blood.

The CDR3 spells CASSEGTASTDTQYF. As DNA, the CDR3 is TGTGCCAGCAGCGAAGGGACCGCTAGCACAGATACGCAGTATTTT. The V and J genes are TRBV6-1 and TRBJ2-3; D assignment may be TRBD1 or TRBD2 (5 bases each). Germline lookup yields CDR1 MNHNS and CDR2 SASEGT. This CDR3 has 15 amino acids.